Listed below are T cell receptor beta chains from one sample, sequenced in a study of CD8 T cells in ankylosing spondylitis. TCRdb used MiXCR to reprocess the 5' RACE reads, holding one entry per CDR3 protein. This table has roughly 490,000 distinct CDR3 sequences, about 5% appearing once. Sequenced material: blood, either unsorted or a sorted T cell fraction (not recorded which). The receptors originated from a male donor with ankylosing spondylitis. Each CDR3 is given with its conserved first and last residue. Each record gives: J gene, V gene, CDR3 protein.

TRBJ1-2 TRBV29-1 CSGGTGQYGYTF
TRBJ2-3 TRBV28 CASSSIAGTSTDTQYF
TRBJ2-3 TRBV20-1 CSAHREGADTQYF
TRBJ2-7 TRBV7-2 CASSLRFRGVHEQYF
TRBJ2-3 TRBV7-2 CASSFREADTQYF
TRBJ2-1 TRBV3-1 CASSQVSGNQFDEQFF
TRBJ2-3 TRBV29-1 CSVGQASTDTQYF
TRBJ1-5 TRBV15 CATSRDGGLGAFNQPQHF
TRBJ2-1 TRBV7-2 CASSLMTGPYNEQFF
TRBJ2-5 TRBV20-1 CSAIVFSPYQETQYF
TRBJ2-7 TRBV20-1 CSASDPRGRDPYEQYF
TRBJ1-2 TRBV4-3 CASSQLGQSGYTF
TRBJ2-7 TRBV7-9 CASSLSGGQGDEQYF
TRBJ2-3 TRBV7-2 CASSLKGGTFPDTQYF
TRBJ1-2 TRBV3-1 CASSKNGAFNYGYTF
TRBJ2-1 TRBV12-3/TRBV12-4 CASRELRDQGEQFF
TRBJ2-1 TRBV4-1 CASSHPPTGEKQFF
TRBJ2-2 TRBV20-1 CSARASGTSLATGELFF
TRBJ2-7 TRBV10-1 CASSRRQGAHEQYF
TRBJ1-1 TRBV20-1 CSAPRAVRGYTEAFF
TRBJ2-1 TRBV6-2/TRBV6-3 CASTKGRGSYNEQFF
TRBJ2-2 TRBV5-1 CASSLAVRNTGELFF
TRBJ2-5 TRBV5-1 CASSLGAQYQETQYF
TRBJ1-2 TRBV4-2 CASSSRDLINYGYTF
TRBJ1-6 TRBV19 CASSRTGVRSYNSPLHF
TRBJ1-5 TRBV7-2 CASSSDRTYQPQHF
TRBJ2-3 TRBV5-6 CASSPTFGTDTQYF
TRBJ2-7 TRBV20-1 CSAYETSGRYEQYF
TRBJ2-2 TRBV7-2 CASSPPGLANTGELFF
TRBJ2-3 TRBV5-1 CASSLWGQTDTQYF
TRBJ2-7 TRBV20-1 CSSLAGDTYEQYF
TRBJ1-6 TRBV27 CASGGRTVYNSPLHF
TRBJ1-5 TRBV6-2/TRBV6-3 CASSYSGTPRVNQPQHF
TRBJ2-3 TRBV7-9 CASRSRASKADTQYF
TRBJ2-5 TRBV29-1 CSVSRTGGQETQYF
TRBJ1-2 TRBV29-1 CSVDRTGHGYTF
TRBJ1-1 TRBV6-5 CASSYATGNEAFF
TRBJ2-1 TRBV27 CASSFPPGGTYNEQFF
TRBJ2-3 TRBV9 CASSARIRTQGTDTQYF
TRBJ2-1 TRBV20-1 CSATGLADYNEQFF
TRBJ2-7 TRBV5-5 CASRPVLAGVYEQYF
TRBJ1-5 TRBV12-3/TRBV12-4 CASSFRVTGQPQHF
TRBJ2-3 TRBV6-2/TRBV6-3 CASSSSGQGTAGGSGDTQYF
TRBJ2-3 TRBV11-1 CASSSMTRSTDTQYF
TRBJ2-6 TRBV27 CASTPKRPSGAIVLTF
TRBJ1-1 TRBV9 CASSGGTSMNTEAFF
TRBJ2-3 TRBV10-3 CAISESQGGTDTQYF
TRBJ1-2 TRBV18 CASSLGQDRLGYGYTF
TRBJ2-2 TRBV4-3 CASSQDPPPAGELFF
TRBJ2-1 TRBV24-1 CATSDLWYNEQFF
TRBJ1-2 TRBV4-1 CASGYVGNYGYTF
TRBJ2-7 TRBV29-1 CSVGASTYEQYF
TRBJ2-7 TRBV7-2 CASSSAPGQNYEQYF
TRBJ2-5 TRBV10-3 CAISEAYGETQYF
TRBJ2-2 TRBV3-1 CASRHRGRTGELFF
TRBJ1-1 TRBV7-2 CASSLVSGQDTEAFF
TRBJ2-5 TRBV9 CASSVAWIQETQYF
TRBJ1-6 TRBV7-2 CASSLRGQGEGYPLHF
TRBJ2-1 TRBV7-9 CASSRGEQFF